These T cell receptor beta chains were read from a single sample in a study of a mutant IDH1 vaccine in newly diagnosed glioma. Antigen specificity for these receptors is unknown. Some clones are missing from TCRdb's copy, which holds only in-frame ones; the method was immunoSEQ multiplex PCR. The sample comprises around 50,000 clones, roughly 80% of which are singletons, and around 3.9% rests with the top ten. The input for sequencing was PBMCs, taken from a glioma patient whose treatment included an IDH1 peptide vaccine. These TCRs come from a woman between 18 and 30 years old with glioma. Both conserved end residues are part of each CDR3. D genes are given only for firm matches. Rows may omit the clone size; those that give it use once, few, many or a size class.

TRBJ2-1 | NA | TRBV5-1 | NA | 15 | TGCGCCAGCAGCTTGGGGGGGAGCTCCTACAATGAGCAGTTCTTC | CASSLGGSSYNEQFF
TRBJ2-4 | NA | TRBV7-2 | NA | 14 | TGTGCCAGCAGCTTAGGGGGTACCAAAAACATTCAGTACTTC | CASSLGGTKNIQYF
TRBJ1-1 | NA | TRBV9 | NA | 14 | TGTGCCAGCAGCGTAGGAACAGCCCGCACTGAAGCTTTCTTT | CASSVGTARTEAFF
TRBJ1-2 | NA | TRBV9 | once | 15 | TGTGCCAGCAGCGTAGACGCAGGCCCGAGCTATGGCTACACCTTC | CASSVDAGPSYGYTF
TRBJ2-2 | TRBD2 | TRBV19 | NA | 15 | TGTGCCAGTAGTATCCTGACTAGCGACACCGGGGAGCTGTTTTTT | CASSILTSDTGELFF
TRBJ1-2 | NA | TRBV25-1 | NA | 15 | TGTGCCAGCAGTGAATCAACCAGGGAGGCCTATGGCTACACCTTC | CASSESTREAYGYTF
TRBJ2-1 | TRBD2 | TRBV14 | NA | 16 | TGTGCCAGCAGCCTGAGACTAGCGGGAGGGATCAATGAGCAGTTCTTC | CASSLRLAGGINEQFF
TRBJ2-7 | NA | TRBV7-8 | NA | 15 | TGTGCCAGCGGCCTGGGGGTCCCCTCCTCCTACGAGCAGTACTTC | CASGLGVPSSYEQYF
TRBJ2-1 | NA | TRBV27 | NA | 15 | TGTGCCAGCAGTTTATGGGCGGGGGCTTACAATGAGCAGTTCTTC | CASSLWAGAYNEQFF
TRBJ2-7 | TRBD1 | TRBV19 | NA | 15 | TGTGCCAGTAGTACTCGGGACAGAAACCCTTACGAGCAGTACTTC | CASSTRDRNPYEQYF
TRBJ1-2 | TRBD1 | TRBV5-1 | NA | 13 | TGCGCCAGCAGCTTGAGACAGGGCTATGGCTACACCTTC | CASSLRQGYGYTF
TRBJ2-5 | NA | TRBV15 | NA | 11 | TGTGCCACCAGCAGAGTAGAGACCCAGTACTTC | CATSRVETQYF
TRBJ1-2 | NA | TRBV5-4 | NA | 14 | TGTGCCAGCAGCTTGGGGGGGGCCAGGGAAGGCTACACCTTC | CASSLGGAREGYTF
TRBJ1-1 | NA | TRBV7-2 | few | 12 | TGTGCCAGCAGCTTAAGCCTCACTGAAGCTTTCTTT | CASSLSLTEAFF
TRBJ1-5 | NA | TRBV7-9 | NA | 13 | TGTGCCAGCAGCCGCCCGGACGGGAAGCCCCAGCATTTT | CASSRPDGKPQHF
TRBJ2-1 | TRBD2 | TRBV7-9 | NA | 16 | TGTGCCAGCAGCGTACCGGGACTAGCGGGGGGTGGTGAGCAGTTCTTC | CASSVPGLAGGGEQFF
TRBJ1-1 | NA | TRBV7-6 | few | 11 | TGTGCCAGCAGCATAGGACGGGAAGCTTTCTTT | CASSIGREAFF
TRBJ1-2 | NA | TRBV29-1 | once | 13 | TGCAGCGTTGACGAGGAGGCGGACTATGGCTACACCTTC | CSVDEEADYGYTF
TRBJ2-7 | TRBD1 | TRBV7-6 | NA | 20 | TGTGCCAGCAGCTTAGTAGCGACAGGGGGGGCCCTGTCTAGCTCCTACGAGCAGTACTTC | CASSLVATGGALSSSYEQYF
TRBJ1-2 | NA | TRBV29-1 | NA | 12 | TGCAGCGTTGACCGGTCGCGGGGAGGCTACACCTTC | CSVDRSRGGYTF
TRBJ2-1 | TRBD2 | TRBV4-3 | NA | 16 | TGCGCCAGCAGCCAAGAGACGGGGGGGGGCTACAATGAGCAGTTCTTC | CASSQETGGGYNEQFF
TRBJ2-1 | TRBD2 | TRBV10-2 | NA | 17 | TGCGCCAGCAGTGAGTCGATACTAGCGGCAGAGGGGGATGAGCAGTTCTTC | CASSESILAAEGDEQFF
TRBJ1-1 | NA | TRBV7-9 | NA | 15 | TGTGCCAGCAGCCCCAACCAACAAGCGAACACTGAAGCTTTCTTT | CASSPNQQANTEAFF
TRBJ2-7 | TRBD1 | TRBV5-8 | NA | 16 | TGTGCCAGCAGACGGACAGGTGTGGAAGGTTCCTACGAGCAGTACTTC | CASRRTGVEGSYEQYF
TRBJ1-2 | TRBD1 | TRBV9 | NA | 17 | TGTGCCAGCAGCGCCGGGACAGGGGTTAAAATCCACTATGGCTACACCTTC | CASSAGTGVKIHYGYTF
TRBJ2-2 | NA | TRBV10-3 | few | 14 | TGTGCCATCAGTGAGGGGGACACAACCGGGGAGCTGTTTTTT | CAISEGDTTGELFF
TRBJ1-4 | NA | TRBV9 | NA | 14 | TGTGCCAGCAGCGTAGGGTCAACTAATGAAAAACTGTTTTTT | CASSVGSTNEKLFF
TRBJ1-1 | NA | TRBV2 | NA | 17 | TGTGCCAGCAGTGGGGAGAGTCGAGGGGCTTGGGACACTGAAGCTTTCTTT | CASSGESRGAWDTEAFF
TRBJ2-1 | TRBD2 | TRBV7-9 | NA | 15 | TGTGCCAGCAGTCCCACTAGCGGGAGTTACAATGAGCAGTTCTTC | CASSPTSGSYNEQFF
TRBJ1-2 | TRBD1 | TRBV6-5 | NA | 12 | TGTGCCAGCAGTACAGGGGCGGGGGGCTACACCTTC | CASSTGAGGYTF
TRBJ1-2 | NA | TRBV4-3 | NA | 13 | TGCGCCAGCAGCCAAGATCAGGAGGGAGGCTACACCTTC | CASSQDQEGGYTF
TRBJ1-5 | NA | TRBV6-1 | NA | 18 | TGTGCCAGCAGTGAAAGGCCTCCACTGCGGTATAGCAATCAGCCCCAGCATTTT | CASSERPPLRYSNQPQHF
TRBJ1-1 | NA | TRBV5-5 | NA | 13 | TGTGCCAGCAGCTTGGGAACTGGGACTGAAGCTTTCTTT | CASSLGTGTEAFF
TRBJ2-2 | NA | TRBV5-1 | NA | 14 | TGCGCCACCAGCAGGGCGGGATCCACCGGGGAGCTGTTTTTT | CATSRAGSTGELFF
TRBJ1-5 | NA | TRBV2 | NA | 13 | TGTGCCAGCAGACCTCGGGGGAATCAGCCCCAGCATTTT | CASRPRGNQPQHF
TRBJ2-1 | NA | TRBV13 | NA | 14 | TGTGCCAGCAGCTCCAGGGGCAATTACAATGAGCAGTTCTTC | CASSSRGNYNEQFF
TRBJ1-5 | NA | TRBV6-1 | NA | 15 | TGTGCCAGCAGGGGCAGGGATGGCTTCTATCAGCCCCAGCATTTT | CASRGRDGFYQPQHF
TRBJ2-3 | NA | TRBV20-1 | NA | 11 | TGCAGTGCTAGAGTGGCCGATACGCAGTATTTT | CSARVADTQYF
TRBJ1-1 | NA | TRBV12-5 | NA | 16 | TGTGCTAGTGGTTTAGGTGTGGGACGGAGGAACACTGAAGCTTTCTTT | CASGLGVGRRNTEAFF
TRBJ2-5 | NA | TRBV19 | NA | 13 | TGTGCCACCCGTGGGGGGGCCGGAGAGACCCAGTACTTC | CATRGGAGETQYF
TRBJ1-1 | NA | TRBV6-1 | NA | 14 | TGTGCCAGCAGTGAACGTGGGAGGGGGACTGAAGCTTTCTTT | CASSERGRGTEAFF
TRBJ2-2 | TRBD2 | TRBV9 | NA | 15 | TGTGCCAGCAGCGTATCTAGCGGAAACACCGGGGAGCTGTTTTTT | CASSVSSGNTGELFF
TRBJ1-1 | NA | TRBV11-3 | NA | 12 | TGTGCCAGCAGTCCCACATTTAATGAAGCTTTCTTT | CASSPTFNEAFF
TRBJ1-2 | TRBD1 | TRBV9 | NA | 12 | TGTGCCAGCAGCACAGGGGGCTATGGCTACACCTTC | CASSTGGYGYTF
TRBJ2-7 | NA | TRBV30 | NA | 13 | TGTGCCTGGAGTGCATATAAGGGCTACGAGCAGTACTTC | CAWSAYKGYEQYF
TRBJ1-2 | NA | TRBV6-1 | once | 15 | TGTGCCAGCAGTGATTGGGGCCAGGGAACTGGAGGCTACACCTTC | CASSDWGQGTGGYTF
TRBJ1-1 | NA | TRBV7-6 | NA | 16 | TGTGCCAGCAGCTCCCGTCCTCCGGAGACGAACACTGAAGCTTTCTTT | CASSSRPPETNTEAFF
TRBJ2-7 | NA | TRBV5-4 | NA | 14 | TGTGCCAGCAGCCCAGAACAAGGGATCTACGAGCAGTACTTC | CASSPEQGIYEQYF